This TCR beta chain appears in the sequencing data of a study of cytomegalovirus exposure and HLA in healthy donors. The PCR made use of 60 Vbeta and 13 Jbeta primers. Sequencing was performed with immunoSEQ multiplex PCR; in TCRdb, only in-frame clones are kept and a portion is missing. The data show some 150,000 clones, roughly three quarters seen once. For the donor in question, CMV serostatus went unrecorded. Sequencing was performed on PBMCs. The receptor comes from a human donor in good health.

The CDR3 loop is CASSPLAGDSSYEQYF. The CDR3 DNA is TGTGCCAGCAGTCCACTTGCAGGCGACAGCTCCTACGAGCAGTACTTC. This rearrangement joins TRBV28 to TRBJ2-7, with TRBD1 as a possible D gene (5 bases). This CDR3 spans 16 amino acids. CDR1 and CDR2 (germline): MDHEN, SYDVKM. V shed 5 bases and J shed 0 bases, with 17 bases lying between them.